The next 3 T cell receptor beta chains were all read from a single sample in a study of shared clonotypes between healthy human individuals. The repertoire was sequenced with immunoSEQ multiplex PCR; TCRdb's copy has only in-frame clones and lacks some. This repertoire shows about 1.1 million clones, roughly 80% found once; its top ten account for roughly 0.9%. The specimen sequenced was memory CD4+ T cells from PBMCs. Stated subset: CD45RA-negative fraction. Receptors were obtained from a man between 18 and 35 years old in good health. Some clones in this sample may be carry-over from other donors' samples.

V and J are TRBV7-2 and TRBJ2-3, with TRBD2 matching 8 bases. There are 16 residues in the CDR3. CDR1 and CDR2 from the germline V gene are SGHTA and FQGNSA. Trimming at V came to 3 bases and at J to 3 bases, leaving 8 bases not matched to a gene. CDR3 loop: CASSFLAGSITDTQYF. Written as DNA, the CDR3 is TGTGCCAGCAGCTTCTTAGCGGGATCGATAACAGATACGCAGTATTTT.

This clone was observed a few times. V is TRBV5-4 and J is TRBJ1-1; D gene unclear. V was shortened by 2 bases and J by 14 bases, with 22 bases between the two germline ends. Germline CDR1 is SGHNT and CDR2 is YYREEE (reference sequence). CDR3 size: 14 residues. CDR3 loop: CASSLDSVASLVFF. In nucleotides, the CDR3 is TGTGCCAGCAGCTTAGATTCCGTCGCCTCCTTGGTATTCTTT.

This clone was counted ten times or more. This same CDR3 is encoded by further DNA sequences in the sample. The rearrangement uses TRBV25-1 and TRBJ2-1; tentative D call: TRBD2 (6 bases). Between the trimmed V and J ends, which lost 4 bases and 1 base, there was a span of 20 bases. The germline V gene encodes CDR1 MGHDK and CDR2 SYGVNS. The length of the CDR3 is 18 residues. CDR3 region: CASSGPTWAGRSYNEQFF. The DNA of the CDR3 is TGTGCCAGCAGTGGACCGACATGGGCAGGGAGGTCCTACAATGAGCAGTTCTTC.